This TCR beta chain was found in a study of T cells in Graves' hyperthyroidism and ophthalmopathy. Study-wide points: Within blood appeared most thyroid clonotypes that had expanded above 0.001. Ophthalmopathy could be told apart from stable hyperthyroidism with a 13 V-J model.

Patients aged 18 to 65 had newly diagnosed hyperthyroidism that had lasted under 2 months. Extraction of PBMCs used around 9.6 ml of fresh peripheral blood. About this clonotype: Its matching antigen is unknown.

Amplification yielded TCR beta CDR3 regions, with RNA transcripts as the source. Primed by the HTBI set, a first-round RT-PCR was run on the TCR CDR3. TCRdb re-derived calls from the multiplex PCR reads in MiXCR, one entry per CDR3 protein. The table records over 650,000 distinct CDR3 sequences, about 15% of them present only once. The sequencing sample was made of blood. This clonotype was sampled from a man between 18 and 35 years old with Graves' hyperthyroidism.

The CDR3 region has the DNA TGTGCCAGCAGTTTCCGGGCAAAGTACTACGAGCAGTACTTC. Translating gives CASSFRAKYYEQYF. V and J are TRBV27 and TRBJ2-7; D ambiguous. The CDR3 consists of 14 residues. V lost 3 bases, J lost 3 bases, and 12 bases lay in between. CDR1 is MNHEY and CDR2 is SMNVEV in the germline V gene (reference sequence).